Following are 15 T cell receptor beta chains from one sample sequenced in a study of siplizumab effects on memory and regulatory T cells. Only in-frame clones appear in the TCRdb table, and some are missing; sequencing was by immunoSEQ multiplex PCR. The sample has about 100,000 clones; more than 85% are singletons. The material sequenced was CD4+ T cells sorted from blood. The receptors here all came from a human donor in good health.

The chain combines TRBV7-6 with TRBJ1-2; TRBD1 might be the D (5 bases). From germline, CDR1 is SGHVS and CDR2 FNYEAQ. This CDR3 has 13 amino acids. The V end lost 5 bases, the J end lost 4 bases, and 11 bases lay between the germline ends. DNA of the CDR3: TGTGCCAGCAGCCCTGGGACTTCCTATGGCTACACCTTC. This gives the protein CASSPGTSYGYTF.

In its sample, this clone was seen once. The chain employs TRBV18 and TRBJ1-4, with D uncertain. The CDR3 spans 15 residues. Germline CDR1 and CDR2: KGHSH and LQKENI. V was pared by 2 bases and J by 4 bases, with 11 bases between. Written as DNA, the CDR3 is TGTGCCAGCTCACCAAAAACACGCGGTAATGAAAAACTGTTTTTT. Its protein is CASSPKTRGNEKLFF.

This chain uses TRBV7-2 with TRBJ2-2, with 8 bases identical to TRBD1. The germline gives CDR1 SGHTA, CDR2 FQGNSA. The ends lost 6 bases at V and 6 bases at J; junction bases unmatched: 6. The CDR3 extends over 14 amino acids. Written as DNA, the CDR3 is TGTGCCAGCAGAGAGCAGGGGGCGCCCGGGGAGCTGTTTTTT. This sequence encodes CASREQGAPGELFF.

In regard to this clone: An end of the junction differs from the germline gene, which may be a read error. This chain links TRBV7-2 with TRBJ1-4; 9 bases are a match to TRBD1. Germline CDR1 is SGHTA and CDR2 is FQGNSA. CDR3 size: 17 residues. In DNA, the CDR3 is TGTGCCAGCAGCTCTAGCAAATTACAGGGGGCTACGGGAAAAACTGTTTTT. Protein product: CASSSSKLQGATGKTVF. Full variable domain (missing parts from reference TRBV7-2 and TRBJ1-4): GAGVSQSPSNKVTEKGKDVELRCDPISGHTALYWYRQSLGQGLEFLIYFQGNSAPDKSGLPSDRFSAERTGGSVSTLTIQRTQQEDSAVYLCASSSSKLQGATGKTVFGSGTQLSVL.

The chain carries TRBV29-1 and TRBJ2-6; D is possibly TRBD1 (6 bases). The CDR3 loop spans 15 amino acids. CDR1 SQVTM and CDR2 ANQGSEA come from the germline V gene. V dropped 3 bases and J dropped 4 bases, with 13 bases sitting between them. CDR3 region: CSVERTALGANVLTF. DNA for the CDR3: TGCAGCGTTGAGCGGACAGCTCTGGGGGCCAACGTCCTGACTTTC. Variable domain in full (rest from reference TRBV29-1 and TRBJ2-6): SAVISQKPSRDICQRGTSLTIQCQVDSQVTMMFWYRQQPGQSLTLIATANQGSEATYESGFVIDKFPISRPNLTFSTLTVSNMSPEDSSIYLCSVERTALGANVLTFGAGSRLTVL.

The chain recombines TRBV7-8 with TRBJ1-2; D is ambiguous. The V gene lost 3 bases and the J gene lost 2 bases, with 10 bases spanning the gap. The CDR3 is 14 residues long. Germline-derived CDR1 and CDR2 are SGHVS and FQNEAQ. The CDR3 sequence: CASSFSTLNYGYTF. CDR3 sequence (DNA): TGTGCCAGCAGCTTTAGTACCCTAAACTATGGCTACACCTTC. Drawing the rest from reference TRBV7-8 and TRBJ1-2, the complete variable domain is GAGVSQSPRYKVAKRGQDVALRCDPISGHVSLFWYQQALGQGPEFLTYFQNEAQLDKSGLPSDRFFAERPEGSVSTLKIQRTQQEDSAVYLCASSFSTLNYGYTFGSGTRLTVV.

The genes are TRBV4-1 and TRBJ2-2; 11 nucleotides align to TRBD2. J was trimmed by 13 bases and V by 1 base; bases with no gene match: 11. This CDR3 region has 16 residues. CDR1 MGHRA and CDR2 YSYEKL come from the germline V gene. The chain's CDR3 is CASSQVPSTSGGGLFF. CDR3 DNA: TGCGCCAGCAGCCAAGTCCCCTCCACTAGCGGGGGAGGGCTGTTTTTT.

The V and J genes are TRBV29-1 and TRBJ2-3, with TRBD2 identical over 10 bases. The CDR3 extends over 15 amino acids. Germline V lookup: CDR1 SQVTM, CDR2 ANQGSEA. The V segment lost 6 bases and the J segment 3 bases; nucleotides outside the gene matches: 9. CDR3: CSVERVAGGTDTQYF. CDR3 nucleotide sequence: TGCAGCGTCGAGAGGGTAGCGGGGGGAACAGATACGCAGTATTTT.

Only one count was recorded for this clone. The genes are TRBV7-7 and TRBJ2-3, with D maybe TRBD2 (6 bases). The V gene lost 1 base and the J gene lost 9 bases, with 14 bases spanning the gap. Germline V CDR1 and CDR2: SSHAT, FNYEAQ (reference sequence). This CDR3 is 14 amino acids long. CDR3 DNA sequence: TGTGCCAGCAGCTTAGGTCCCATAGCGGAGACGCAGTATTTT. This gives the protein CASSLGPIAETQYF.

The CDR3 region has the DNA TGTGCCTGGAGTGCTGGCTCTGGAAACACCATATATTTT. Its translation: CAWSAGSGNTIYF. The gene calls are TRBV30 and TRBJ1-3; D remains ambiguous. Trimming removed 1 base at V and 0 bases at J, with 4 bases between. The CDR3 consists of 13 residues. The germline V gene encodes CDR1 GTSNPN and CDR2 SVGIG (reference sequence).

The chain has TRBV6-5 and TRBJ2-4; D may be TRBD1 (5 bases). Trimming took off 3 bases at V and 0 bases at J, with 6 bases between the two ends. This CDR3 is 14 amino acids long. Germline V gene sequence: CDR1 MNHEY, CDR2 SVGAGI. The DNA for the CDR3 is TGTGCCAGCAGTTATGGGGCAGCCAAAAACATTCAGTACTTC. This sequence encodes CASSYGAAKNIQYF.

The chain uses TRBV15 and TRBJ2-3, with 7 bases matching TRBD2. Germline assignment: CDR1 LNHNV and CDR2 YYDKDF (reference sequence). This CDR3 is 17 amino acids long. Trimming cost V 2 bases and J 4 bases; bases outside gene matches: 12. The CDR3 spells CATSRQRTSRGADTQYF. Written as DNA, the CDR3 is TGTGCCACCAGCAGACAAAGGACTTCCCGGGGGGCAGATACGCAGTATTTT.

This chain links TRBV7-9 with TRBJ2-7; D gene unclear. Germline V gives CDR1 SEHNR, CDR2 FQNEAQ (reference sequence). The V end lost 5 bases, the J end lost 1 base, and 12 bases lay between the germline ends. The CDR3 contains 14 residues. The CDR3 reads CASSGALFSYEQYF. The CDR3 bases are TGTGCCAGCAGCGGCGCCCTATTTTCCTACGAGCAGTACTTC.

This sequence joins TRBV27 and TRBJ1-5; unclear D gene. Germline V gives CDR1 MNHEY, CDR2 SMNVEV (reference sequence). The CDR3 consists of 14 residues. Trimming shortened V by 4 bases and J by 6 bases, and 13 bases separated the two germline ends. The CDR3 nucleotides read TGTGCCAGCAGTTCCCTTGGCGGAGGTCAGCCCCAGCATTTT. Translating it yields CASSSLGGGQPQHF.

The J gene is TRBJ1-1, the V gene TRBV6-1, with 7 bases lining up with TRBD1. V was clipped by 6 bases and J by 2 bases; unmatched bases: 6. The germline gives CDR1 MNHNS, CDR2 SASEGT. The CDR3 consists of 14 residues. The CDR3 region has the DNA TGTGCCAGCAGAGATGGACAGGTCAACACTGAAGCTTTCTTT. Amino acids: CASRDGQVNTEAFF.